The clone carrying this T cell receptor (beta chain) was seen only a few times. The trim removed 7 bases at V and 5 bases at J, leaving 11 bases unmatched. The CDR3 sequence is 15 residues long. The germline CDR1 and CDR2 sequences are MNHEY and SVGAGI. Ineligible for inclusion were patients with other autoimmune diseases, uncontrolled infections, pregnancy or lactation. This sample stems from a study of Graves' ophthalmopathy and Graves' hyperthyroidism. The TCR beta CDR3 regions underwent amplification from RNA transcripts. First-round RT-PCR used HTBI primers; second-round multiplex PCR followed. Each CDR3 protein is one row after TCRdb ran MiXCR on the multiplex PCR reads. The sample includes about 1.2 million distinct CDR3 sequences, about two fifths seen only once; the top ten take more than 9.5%.

Sequences were obtained from peripheral blood or thyroid tissue (not recorded which). The V gene is TRBV6-5, the J gene TRBJ2-5; 9 bases line up with TRBD1. The TCR comes from an adult man with Graves' hyperthyroidism. In nucleotides, the CDR3 is TGTGCCAGCAAAGGGACAGGGTCGAGCCGGGAGACCCAGTACTTC. This sequence encodes CASKGTGSSRETQYF.